The 29 T cell receptor beta chains below come from one sample, sequenced in a study of T cell responses to AZD1222 COVID-19 vaccine. The data were produced by immunoSEQ multiplex PCR, yet TCRdb's version contains in-frame clones alone and is incomplete. The sample lists roughly 150,000 clones; roughly 92% were seen once. This specimen consisted of peripheral blood, obtained on day 0 of AZD1222 vaccination. The receptors come from an adult in good health.

The V gene is TRBV7-7, the J gene TRBJ2-7; 8 bases match TRBD2. Germline V gives CDR1 SSHAT, CDR2 FNYEAQ (reference sequence). With 5 bases clipped from V and 2 bases from J, the junction kept 8 bases outside the gene matches. The CDR3 contains 15 residues. The CDR3 reads CASSEWAGGAYEQYF. The CDR3 nucleotides read TGTGCCAGCAGCGAGTGGGCGGGAGGAGCCTACGAGCAGTACTTC. Variable domain in full (rest from reference TRBV7-7 and TRBJ2-7): GAGVSQSPRYKVTKRGQDVTLRCDPISSHATLYWYQQALGQGPEFLTYFNYEAQPDKSGLPSDRFSAERPEGSISTLTIQRTEQRDSAMYRCASSEWAGGAYEQYFGPGTRLTVT.

This chain joins TRBV28 and TRBJ1-3, with 7 nucleotides matching TRBD1. Per germline, CDR1 MDHEN and CDR2 SYDVKM. The CDR3 extends over 15 amino acids. The V and J ends lost 7 bases and 0 bases, in that order; junction bases with no gene match: 6. CDR3 bases: TGTGCCAGCAAGCCGGGGACAGCCTCTGGAAACACCATATATTTT. It translates to CASKPGTASGNTIYF.

J is TRBJ1-2 and V is TRBV12-3 or TRBV12-4; unclear D gene. V lost 2 bases, J lost 2 bases, and 6 bases lay in between. The CDR3 is 13 residues long. Here the CDR3 DNA reads TGTGCCAGCAGTTTAAGTAACAACTATGGCTACACCTTC. It encodes CASSLSNNYGYTF.

This chain uses TRBV7-2 with TRBJ2-4; 12 bases fit TRBD2. CDR3 length: 15 residues. With V trimmed by 5 bases and J by 7 bases, 6 bases remained unmatched. Looked up from germline, CDR1 is SGHTA and CDR2 is FQGNSA. CDR3 in DNA: TGTGCCAGCAGCCCGCTAGCGGGGGGGCCGAACATTCAGTACTTC. Its protein is CASSPLAGGPNIQYF.

The rearrangement uses TRBV16 and TRBJ1-1; D call uncertain. Between the trimmed V and J ends, which lost 2 bases and 0 bases, there was a span of 13 bases. The germline V gene encodes CDR1 KGHSY and CDR2 FQNENV. The CDR3 sequence is 16 residues long. The CDR3 region has the DNA TGTGCCAGCAGCCAAGTCTCCGGCAGGTTGAACACTGAAGCTTTCTTT. Amino acids: CASSQVSGRLNTEAFF. Combining the CDR3 with reference TRBV16 and TRBJ1-1 gives the whole variable domain GEEVAQTPKHLVRGEGQKAKLYCAPIKGHSYVFWYQQVLKNEFKFLISFQNENVFDETGMPKERFSAKCLPNSPCSLEIQATKLEDSAVYFCASSQVSGRLNTEAFFGQGTRLTVV.

J is TRBJ2-7 and V is TRBV7-2; D is unresolved. The germline CDR1 and CDR2 sequences are SGHTA and FQGNSA. Trimming stripped 1 base from V and 2 bases from J, with 9 bases between. The CDR3 covers 14 residues. The CDR3 loop is CASSLGLETYEQYF. CDR3 sequence (DNA): TGTGCCAGCAGCTTAGGACTGGAAACCTACGAGCAGTACTTC.

The chain combines TRBV11-1 with TRBJ2-1, with 8 bases matching TRBD2. The germline gives CDR1 SGHAT, CDR2 FQDESV (reference sequence). The V gene end was trimmed by 10 bases and the J gene end by 1 base; junction bases not matched to a gene: 6. This CDR3 spans 14 amino acids. The CDR3 region is CATSTGGSYNEQFF. Here the CDR3 DNA reads TGTGCCACCTCAACGGGAGGGTCCTACAATGAGCAGTTCTTC.

This clone was observed a few times. This chain links TRBV5-1 with TRBJ2-3; D possibly corresponds to TRBD1 (5 bases). There are 16 residues in the CDR3. CDR1 is SGHRS, CDR2 YFSETQ, per germline. Trimming cost V 0 bases and J 1 base, with 12 bases left between them. CDR3 sequence reads: CASSLEGRAGTDTQYF. In DNA, the CDR3 is TGCGCCAGCAGCTTGGAGGGCAGGGCGGGCACAGATACGCAGTATTTT.

This chain uses TRBV7-3 with TRBJ2-1; D remains ambiguous. CDR3 size: 13 residues. Trimming took off 4 bases at V and 10 bases at J, with 14 bases between the two ends. Germline V gene data show CDR1 as SGHTA and CDR2 as FQGTGA. CDR3 DNA: TGTGCCAGCAGCTCAAACCGGTTGGAGGAGCAGTTCTTC. Translated: CASSSNRLEEQFF.

This chain joins TRBV7-9 and TRBJ1-4; D ambiguous. Looked up from germline, CDR1 is SEHNR and CDR2 is FQNEAQ (reference sequence). The CDR3 covers 16 residues. Trimming took off 1 base at V and 7 bases at J, with 16 bases between the two ends. The CDR3: CASSLVEGRLGEKLFF. The CDR3 coding sequence is TGTGCCAGCAGCTTAGTGGAAGGGAGATTGGGTGAAAAACTGTTTTTT.

The rearrangement links TRBV7-9 to TRBJ2-3; D may be TRBD1 (6 bases). The CDR3 is made up of 15 amino acids. Trimming removed 5 bases from V and 0 bases from J, with 12 bases in between. The V gene's germline CDR1 is SEHNR and CDR2 FQNEAQ (reference sequence). The CDR3 DNA follows: TGTGCCAGCAGCGTGACAGGCTTTAGCACAGATACGCAGTATTTT. It codes for CASSVTGFSTDTQYF.

V gene TRBV7-9 combines with J gene TRBJ1-5; TRBD1 aligns across 9 bases. The CDR3 totals 17 residues. Germline loops: CDR1 SEHNR, CDR2 FQNEAQ (reference sequence). V lost 5 bases, J lost 4 bases, and 12 bases stayed unmatched. The CDR3 spells CASSPHRDRESNQPQHF. Here the CDR3 DNA reads TGTGCCAGCAGCCCTCACCGGGACAGGGAATCGAATCAGCCCCAGCATTTT.

The chain uses TRBV9 and TRBJ1-6; D may be TRBD1 (5 bases). V was trimmed by 3 bases and J by 10 bases, leaving 11 bases between them. The CDR3 spans 13 residues. The V gene's germline CDR1 is SGDLS and CDR2 YYNGEE. The CDR3 here is CASSEWGESPLHF. The CDR3 DNA is TGTGCCAGCAGCGAGTGGGGGGAATCACCCCTCCACTTT.

The chain links TRBV28 to TRBJ2-5, with a possible D match to TRBD2 (6 bases). The CDR3 length is 15 residues. Trimming cost V 6 bases and J 4 bases, with 18 bases left between them. Germline V gene sequence: CDR1 MDHEN, CDR2 SYDVKM. The chain's CDR3 is CASSSSGAARETQYF. The CDR3 DNA reads TGTGCCAGCAGCTCCTCGGGAGCGGCACGAGAGACCCAGTACTTC.

This chain links TRBV19 with TRBJ1-5, with 8 nucleotides matching TRBD1. Looked up from germline, CDR1 is LNHDA and CDR2 is SQIVND (reference sequence). V lost 6 bases, J lost 6 bases, and 7 bases stayed unmatched. This CDR3 comprises 14 residues. The CDR3 loop is CASSLRGPGQPQHF. CDR3 DNA: TGTGCCAGTAGCCTCAGGGGGCCGGGTCAGCCCCAGCATTTT.

The chain uses TRBV25-1 and TRBJ2-5; TRBD2 agrees at 8 bases. The CDR3 runs 15 residues. The V gene's germline CDR1 is MGHDK and CDR2 SYGVNS. Trimming took 6 bases from V and 2 from J; bases not matched to a gene: 8. DNA for the CDR3: TGTGCCAGCAGACCGGAGCGGGGGCAACAAGAGACCCAGTACTTC. It encodes CASRPERGQQETQYF. Looking up the rest from reference TRBV25-1 and TRBJ2-5 gives the full variable domain: EADIYQTPRYLVIGTGKKITLECSQTMGHDKMYWYQQDPGMELHLIHYSYGVNSTEKGDLSSESTVSRIRTEHFPLTLESARPSHTSQYLCASRPERGQQETQYFGPGTRLLVL.

This chain connects TRBV30 to TRBJ2-7; maybe TRBD1 (6 bases). Germline V gene data show CDR1 as GTSNPN and CDR2 as SVGIG (reference sequence). V dropped 2 bases and J dropped 4 bases, with 15 bases sitting between them. This CDR3 is built from 14 residues. The CDR3 DNA follows: TGTGCCTGGAGTAGCACAGGGAATCCGTACGAGCAGTACTTC. Translated: CAWSSTGNPYEQYF.

This clone was seen just once. This clone may be a read error of a much larger clone one base away. This chain uses TRBV6-4 with TRBJ2-3, with 9 bases aligning to TRBD2. This CDR3 region has 19 residues. Looked up from germline, CDR1 is MRHNA and CDR2 is SNTAGT. V was clipped by 0 bases and J by 3 bases; unmatched bases: 13. The DNA of the CDR3 is TGTGCCAGCAGTGACTCAGCGGGGGCGCGCGGGGGGGCAACAGATACGCAGTATTTT. Amino acid sequence: CASSDSAGARGGATDTQYF.

V usage is TRBV19 and J usage is TRBJ1-3; a weak D match, TRBD1 (5 bases). This CDR3 contains 15 residues. Trimming removed 5 bases from V and 4 bases from J, with 15 bases in between. Germline loops: CDR1 LNHDA, CDR2 SQIVND (reference sequence). CDR3 coding DNA: TGTGCCAGTAGTCTGAAGGGACGGTTAGGAAACACCATATATTTT. Amino acids: CASSLKGRLGNTIYF.

The chain employs TRBV15 and TRBJ1-5; no definite D call. The CDR3 has 14 amino acids. V lost 2 bases, J lost 9 bases, and 14 bases lay in between. The germline CDR1 and CDR2 sequences are LNHNV and YYDKDF (reference sequence). CDR3 residues: CATSRSTPSRPQHF. In nucleotides, the CDR3 is TGTGCCACCAGCAGATCGACGCCAAGTAGGCCCCAGCATTTT. The full variable domain, with the rest looked up from reference TRBV15 and TRBJ1-5, is DAMVIQNPRYQVTQFGKPVTLSCSQTLNHNVMYWYQQKSSQAPKLLFHYYDKDFNNEADTPDNFQSRRPNTSFCFLDIRSPGLGDTAMYLCATSRSTPSRPQHFGDGTRLSIL.

The chain employs TRBV7-8 and TRBJ2-2; D call uncertain. This CDR3 has 11 amino acids. Germline V CDR1 and CDR2: SGHVS, FQNEAQ. V was shortened by 5 bases and J by 5 bases, with 3 bases between the two germline ends. CDR3 bases: TGTGCCAGCAGCCCTACCGGGGAGCTGTTTTTT. Amino acids: CASSPTGELFF.

The V call is TRBV2, the J call TRBJ1-2; D gene uncertain. The CDR3 has 14 amino acids. Germline CDR1 reads SNHLY; CDR2 reads FYNNEI. V was shortened by 3 bases and J by 5 bases, with 13 bases between the two germline ends. The CDR3 spells CASSDVSVRYGYTF. The CDR3 bases are TGTGCCAGCAGTGATGTATCGGTCAGGTATGGCTACACCTTC.

The CDR3 sequence is CASSPGTPYTGELFF. In DNA form, the CDR3 reads TGTGCCAGCAGCCCTGGGACTCCATACACCGGGGAGCTGTTTTTT. V gene TRBV7-8 combines with J gene TRBJ2-2; maybe TRBD2 (6 bases). The V and J ends lost 5 bases and 3 bases respectively, with 13 bases between them. The CDR3 contains 15 residues. Germline CDR1 SGHVS, CDR2 FQNEAQ.

The V call is TRBV6-9, the J call TRBJ2-7; D ambiguous. The CDR3 spans 12 residues. Germline V gene lookup returns CDR1 MNHGY and CDR2 SVAAGI. Deletions cut 5 bases from V and 0 bases from J, with 5 bases between. CDR3 protein: CASSPSSYEQYF. DNA of the CDR3: TGTGCCAGCAGTCCCAGCTCCTACGAGCAGTACTTC.

This clone showed up just once. The chain uses TRBV5-5 and TRBJ1-1, with no clear D. Germline-derived CDR1 and CDR2 are SGHKS and YYEKEE (reference sequence). The CDR3 sequence is 16 residues long. Trimming left V 1 base short and J 1 base short, with 14 bases between. CDR3 in amino acids: CASSLFGSLKNTEAFF. The CDR3 bases are TGTGCCAGCAGCTTGTTCGGGTCATTGAAGAACACTGAAGCTTTCTTT.

The rearrangement joins TRBV18 to TRBJ2-2; 7 nucleotides line up with TRBD1. Germline trimming cut 1 base from V and 3 bases from J; bases unmatched to any gene: 8. Germline V gene data show CDR1 as KGHSH and CDR2 as LQKENI. The length of the CDR3 is 17 residues. For the CDR3, the DNA is TGTGCCAGCTCACCACGCTTAGGACAGGAGGACACCGGGGAGCTGTTTTTT. Protein: CASSPRLGQEDTGELFF.

The V call is TRBV10-1, the J call TRBJ2-7; D is unclear. The germline V and J ends were trimmed by 9 bases and 3 bases, with 18 bases remaining between them. Germline V CDR1 and CDR2: WNHNN, SYGVQD (reference sequence). CDR3 length equals 14 residues. CDR3 in amino acids: CARPDGLNFYEQYF. The CDR3 DNA is TGCGCCAGGCCAGACGGGTTGAATTTCTACGAGCAGTACTTC.

The rearrangement uses TRBV19 and TRBJ2-1; 7 nucleotides agree with TRBD1. The CDR3 covers 17 residues. V lost 7 bases to trimming and J lost 1 base; unmatched junction nucleotides: 13. The germline CDR1 and CDR2 sequences are LNHDA and SQIVND (reference sequence). The CDR3 DNA sequence: TGTGCCAGTACCCGATGGACAGGAACTTCTTCCTACAATGAGCAGTTCTTC. This gives the protein CASTRWTGTSSYNEQFF.

The CDR3 DNA reads TGTGCCAGCAGCTTTCGAAAACGGACAGGGGGCACTGAAGCTTTCTTT. It specifies CASSFRKRTGGTEAFF. The chain employs TRBV7-9 and TRBJ1-1; 10 nucleotides align to TRBD1. The CDR3 runs 16 residues. The V gene end was trimmed by 3 bases and the J gene end by 4 bases; junction bases not matched to a gene: 8. The germline CDR1 and CDR2 sequences are SEHNR and FQNEAQ (reference sequence). The entire variable domain, with the rest obtained from reference TRBV7-9 and TRBJ1-1, is as follows: DTGVSQNPRHKITKRGQNVTFRCDPISEHNRLYWYRQTLGQGPEFLTYFQNEAQLEKSRLLSDRFSAERPKGSFSTLEIQRTEQGDSAMYLCASSFRKRTGGTEAFFGQGTRLTVV.